This TCR beta chain stems from a study of identical twins. It was template switching that added a universal primer site, and there were unique molecular identifiers on the cDNA. TCRdb reprocessed the 5' RACE reads via MiXCR and lists one record per CDR3 protein. The table includes fewer than 650,000 distinct CDR3 sequences, 7% to 7.5% detected once. The germline V gene encodes CDR1 MGHDK and CDR2 SYGVNS. The ends were cut back, 3 bases at V and 0 bases at J, with 15 bases in the middle. The CDR3 totals 17 residues. This same sample was also taken into another study, of yellow fever vaccine responses in identical twins.

The chain combines TRBV25-1 with TRBJ2-1; tentative D call: TRBD1 (6 bases). The clonotype originates from a woman aged 18 to 35 in good health. The sample consisted of PBMCs. The CDR3 spells CASSDTRGGSSYNEQFF. In DNA form, the CDR3 reads TGTGCCAGCAGTGACACGAGAGGGGGTAGCTCCTACAATGAGCAGTTCTTC.